This T cell receptor beta chain was documented in a study of T-cell memory formation after mild COVID-19. TCRdb passed the 5' RACE reads through MiXCR, listing each CDR3 protein once. The repertoire has nearly 110,000 distinct CDR3 sequences, approximately 13% of them found once; the top ten carry 27%. There are 18 residues in the CDR3. V shed 0 bases and J 0 bases; nucleotides not matched to a gene: 8. The clonotype was recovered from an adult woman who had mild COVID-19 (a few samples of this study predate the infection). Cell type and time point are not known. The sequenced sample was PBMCs or a T cell subset sorted from them (not recorded which). This chain links TRBV12-3 or TRBV12-4 with TRBJ1-1; 9 positions match TRBD1. The CDR3 coding sequence is TGTGCCAGCAGTTTAGCGCGGGGGACAGGGCTCATGAACACTGAAGCTTTCTTT. It specifies CASSLARGTGLMNTEAFF.